These T cell receptor beta chains were read from a single sample in a study of blood T cell repertoires in COVID-19. TCRdb's copy holds only in-frame clones and misses some; the assay was immunoSEQ multiplex PCR. This table holds roughly 190,000 clones, around 83% found once. The sample was peripheral blood. The receptors were gathered from an elderly woman in a cohort sampled during active or convalescent COVID-19. Both conserved end residues are part of each CDR3. D genes are given only for firm matches. Part of the rows lack a size; the others show once, few, many or a class for expanded clones.

- | TRBJ2-3 | - | TRBV7-8 | CASSLPPNTQYF | TGTGCCAGCAGCTTACCCCCTAATACGCAGTATTTT
- | TRBJ1-4 | TRBD1 | TRBV15 | CATSPERTGIEKLFF | TGTGCCACCAGTCCAGAGAGGACAGGTATTGAAAAACTGTTTTTT
- | TRBJ1-5 | - | TRBV4-1 | CASNLEAGVGQPQHF | TGCGCCAGCAACCTAGAGGCGGGGGTAGGTCAGCCCCAGCATTTT
- | TRBJ1-2 | - | TRBV7-9 | CASSLASGYGYTF | TGTGCCAGCAGCTTAGCGAGCGGTTATGGCTACACCTTC
- | TRBJ1-1 | TRBD1 | TRBV6-2/TRBV6-3 | CASSRQGALGTEAFF | TGTGCCAGCAGCCGGCAGGGGGCTTTGGGGACTGAAGCTTTCTTT
- | TRBJ2-5 | TRBD1 | TRBV15 | CATSRGGQGAEETQYF | TGTGCCACCAGCAGGGGGGGACAGGGGGCGGAGGAGACCCAGTACTTC
- | TRBJ2-2 | TRBD1 | TRBV19 | CASTPTGVNTGELFF | TGTGCCAGTACCCCGACAGGGGTGAACACCGGGGAGCTGTTTTTT
- | TRBJ2-3 | - | TRBV24-1 | CATSPSRARSTDTQYF | TGTGCCACCAGTCCCTCCCGCGCCCGAAGCACAGATACGCAGTATTTT
- | TRBJ1-5 | - | TRBV7-2 | CASSLGGRQPQHF | TGTGCCAGCAGCTTAGGCGGCCGCCAGCCCCAGCATTTT
few | TRBJ1-1 | - | TRBV2 | CASSGTKAFF | TGTGCCAGCAGTGGAACAAAAGCTTTCTTT
once | TRBJ1-1 | TRBD1 | TRBV28 | CASSRRQGRNSEAFF | TGTGCCAGCAGCCGGCGACAGGGGCGAAACTCTGAAGCTTTCTTT
- | TRBJ1-2 | - | TRBV6-5 | CASRIQGNYGYTF | TGTGCCAGCAGAATACAGGGTAACTATGGCTACACCTTC
- | TRBJ2-5 | - | TRBV7-2 | CASSSQGTKETQYF | TGTGCCAGCAGCTCCCAGGGGACCAAAGAGACCCAGTACTTC
- | TRBJ2-7 | TRBD2 | TRBV4-3 | CASSQWLAGSSGEQYF | TGCGCCAGCAGCCAATGGCTAGCGGGCTCCTCAGGCGAGCAGTACTTC
- | TRBJ1-3 | - | TRBV7-8 | CASSPTAGNTIYF | TGTGCCAGCAGCCCTACAGCTGGAAACACCATATATTTT
once | TRBJ2-5 | TRBD2 | TRBV6-5 | CASRGLASDQETQYF | TGTGCCAGCAGGGGACTAGCGTCGGACCAAGAGACCCAGTACTTC
- | TRBJ1-1 | - | TRBV9 | CASSVDGGYTEAFF | TGTGCCAGCAGCGTAGACGGGGGATACACTGAAGCTTTCTTT
- | TRBJ1-6 | - | TRBV14 | CASSKGQNSPLHF | TGTGCCAGCAGCAAAGGACAGAATTCACCCCTCCACTTT
- | TRBJ1-2 | - | TRBV5-6 | CASSTTTGPNYGYTF | TGTGCCAGCAGCACAACGACAGGACCTAACTATGGCTACACCTTC
- | TRBJ2-7 | - | TRBV27 | CASSLILGSSYEQYF | TGTGCCAGCAGTTTAATTCTGGGGAGCTCCTACGAGCAGTACTTC
- | TRBJ1-2 | - | TRBV5-4 | CASSLGGSFSGYTF | TGTGCCAGCAGCTTGGGAGGATCCTTTAGTGGCTACACCTTC
- | TRBJ2-5 | TRBD1 | TRBV19 | CASSMGDRGFQETQYF | TGTGCCAGTAGTATGGGTGACAGGGGATTCCAAGAGACCCAGTACTTC
- | TRBJ2-5 | - | TRBV5-1 | CASSLGARETQYF | TGCGCCAGCAGCTTGGGGGCGAGAGAGACCCAGTACTTC
- | TRBJ1-4 | TRBD1 | TRBV2 | CASNADREAYEKLFF | TGTGCCAGCAACGCGGACAGGGAGGCCTATGAAAAACTGTTTTTT
- | TRBJ2-1 | TRBD2 | TRBV5-1 | CASSFRGRAYGDEQFF | TGCGCCAGCAGCTTTCGGGGGAGGGCCTATGGGGATGAGCAGTTCTTC
many | TRBJ1-5 | - | TRBV11-3 | CASSQGGIDYSNQPQHF | TGTGCCAGCAGCCAAGGAGGTATAGACTATAGCAATCAGCCCCAGCATTTT
- | TRBJ2-1 | TRBD2 | TRBV9 | CASSVARGTSGRISSYNEQFF | TGTGCCAGCAGCGTAGCTAGGGGGACTAGCGGGAGGATTTCCTCCTACAATGAGCAGTTCTTC
- | TRBJ2-1 | - | TRBV7-8 | CASSRGRSSYNEQFF | TGTGCCAGCAGCCGAGGGAGGAGCTCCTACAATGAGCAGTTCTTC
- | TRBJ1-5 | - | TRBV2 | CASSVEGGNQPQHF | TGTGCCAGCAGTGTAGAGGGAGGCAATCAGCCCCAGCATTTT
- | TRBJ1-5 | - | TRBV28 | CASQRRGTNNQPQHF | TGTGCCAGCCAAAGGCGGGGGACCAACAATCAGCCCCAGCATTTT
- | TRBJ2-3 | - | TRBV4-2 | CASSQVRVDTQYF | TGTGCCAGCAGCCAAGTCCGAGTCGATACGCAGTATTTT
few | TRBJ2-5 | TRBD1 | TRBV6-5 | CASQDRDVETQYF | TGTGCCAGTCAAGACAGGGATGTCGAGACCCAGTACTTC
- | TRBJ1-1 | TRBD1 | TRBV27 | CASSLSGTGINTEAFF | TGTGCCAGCAGTTTAAGCGGGACAGGGATAAACACTGAAGCTTTCTTT
- | TRBJ1-2 | - | TRBV6-5 | CASTWGGTYGYTF | TGTGCCAGCACCTGGGGGGGGACATATGGCTACACCTTC
few | TRBJ2-5 | TRBD2 | TRBV12-5 | CASGWGKGRGETQYF | TGTGCTAGTGGTTGGGGTAAGGGGAGGGGAGAGACCCAGTACTTC
- | TRBJ2-7 | - | TRBV7-8 | CASSSGHLVSEQYF | TGTGCCAGCAGCTCGGGACACCTCGTTTCCGAGCAGTACTTC
- | TRBJ2-7 | - | TRBV6-6 | CASSYRGHLSEQYF | TGTGCCAGCAGTTACCGAGGGCATTTAAGTGAGCAGTACTTC
- | TRBJ2-3 | TRBD2 | TRBV9 | CASSVEGLAYDTQYF | TGTGCCAGCAGCGTAGAAGGACTAGCGTACGATACGCAGTATTTT
- | TRBJ1-1 | TRBD1 | TRBV11-2 | CASSFGQGRTEAFF | TGTGCCAGCAGCTTCGGACAGGGAAGGACTGAAGCTTTCTTT
- | TRBJ2-4 | TRBD2 | TRBV15 | CATSKDSGSLKNIQYF | TGTGCCACCAGCAAAGATAGCGGGAGTCTGAAAAACATTCAGTACTTC
- | TRBJ1-1 | TRBD1 | TRBV7-9 | CASSRVRGTGTMNTEAFF | TGTGCCAGCAGCCGAGTCAGGGGGACTGGGACAATGAACACTGAAGCTTTCTTT
- | TRBJ1-1 | - | TRBV21-1 | CASSKDRGTRIDTAFF | TGTGCCAGCAGCAAAGACAGGGGGACACGGATAGACACAGCTTTCTTT
- | TRBJ2-5 | - | TRBV7-8 | CASSLVYETQETQYF | TGTGCCAGCAGCTTAGTTTATGAGACACAAGAGACCCAGTACTTC
- | TRBJ2-4 | - | TRBV6-6 | CASSSPYDKNIQYF | TGTGCCAGCAGTTCACCCTACGACAAAAACATTCAGTACTTC
- | TRBJ1-6 | - | TRBV18 | CASSPQVRQPTAASPLHF | TGTGCCAGCTCACCACAGGTGCGGCAGCCGACGGCGGCTTCACCCCTCCACTTT
- | TRBJ1-1 | TRBD1 | TRBV10-3 | CAIREGQNTGMNTEAFF | TGTGCCATCAGGGAGGGACAGAATACGGGAATGAACACTGAAGCTTTCTTT
- | TRBJ2-1 | TRBD2 | TRBV12-5 | CASGLPPWGGYNEQFF | TGTGCTAGTGGGCTCCCCCCTTGGGGGGGATACAATGAGCAGTTCTTC
once | TRBJ2-6 | TRBD2 | TRBV29-1 | CSAGEGPSSGANVLTF | TGCAGCGCGGGGGAGGGACCCAGCTCTGGGGCCAACGTCCTGACTTTC
once | TRBJ1-2 | TRBD1 | TRBV12-3/TRBV12-4 | CASSLDRVDGYTF | TGTGCCAGCAGTCTAGACAGGGTCGACGGCTACACCTTC
- | TRBJ1-1 | TRBD1 | TRBV6-2/TRBV6-3 | CASSYRTGLEAFF | TGTGCCAGCAGTTACCGGACAGGGCTTGAAGCTTTCTTT
- | TRBJ1-1 | - | TRBV6-5 | CASNTLRQGSTEAFF | TGTGCCAGCAACACTCTCAGGCAGGGGAGCACTGAAGCTTTCTTT
- | TRBJ1-5 | - | TRBV7-2 | CASSPPGHQPQHF | TGTGCCAGCAGCCCTCCGGGTCATCAGCCCCAGCATTTT
- | TRBJ1-1 | - | TRBV18 | CASSPTGQGGERAFF | TGTGCCAGCTCACCCACGGGACAAGGGGGTGAGAGGGCTTTCTTT
- | TRBJ2-4 | - | TRBV6-5 | CASAIHRRDIQYF | TGTGCCAGCGCGATACACCGTCGGGACATTCAGTACTTC
- | TRBJ1-1 | - | TRBV27 | CASRGHTNTEAFF | TGTGCCAGCAGGGGACATACGAACACTGAAGCTTTCTTT
- | TRBJ1-3 | - | TRBV9 | CASSVTGWSSGNTIYF | TGTGCCAGCAGCGTAACAGGGTGGTCGTCTGGAAACACCATATATTTT